This entry features one T cell receptor beta chain sequence. Its binding antigen is unknown. Base quality data are lacking; no much larger clone is found one base away. Via the germline V gene, CDR1 is SGHRS and CDR2 YFSETQ. The CDR3 sequence holds 18 residues, the cysteine and phenylalanine included. Just CDR3 DNA is preserved here, 54 bases in frame from base 1. Trimming takes 3 bases off V and 0 bases off J; junction bases not matched to a gene: 10. This entry is derived from a study of blood T cell repertoires in COVID-19 (dated by TCRdb to 2018 to 2020). For the wider study: Samples from collaborators originated in the United States, Italy and Spain and spanned both the acute and convalescent phases of COVID-19. Sample metadata almost always included a de-identified subject ID, COVID-19 status, age in years and sex. The repertoires were released in a freely available public database intended as a resource for research on the immune response to SARS-CoV-2. The prospective study material was composed of cDNA or gDNA derived from T cells, B-cell-depleted T cells, or PBMCs. The dataset comprised deeply sampled blood TCRbeta repertoires from subjects exposed to, actively infected with, or recovered from COVID-19. Samples came from the ongoing ImmuneRACE study (first 160 participants) plus 1,254 subjects from 6 global collaborators. Where HLA class I and class II types were available, the types were taken from metadata supplied by the sample provider, not from assay-based typing.

TCRbeta CDR3 regions were amplified from genomic DNA using the immunoSEQ Assay, a bias-controlled multiplex PCR. Per the source publication's procedure: The number of nucleated cells in each sample was estimated by amplification of reference gene primers within the assay. Sequence reads were collapsed and filtered to measure the absolute abundance of every unique TCRbeta CDR3 rearrangement. Productive Simpson clonality was computed per sample as the square root of Simpson's diversity index over productive rearrangements. TCRdb took over this immuneACCESS table, retaining in-frame rearrangements with V and J assigned. Such tables are incomplete; in checked studies, under half of the missing clones stem from an unresolved V gene, and the remainder is unexplained. V, J and clone size reflect that table, while D and trimming were determined from the DNA. A total of about 230,000 clones appear in this sample, more than 65% of them only once. Under 2.5% of the sample belongs to the ten largest clones.

A second Seattle source provided samples from volunteer blood donors who had recovered from COVID-19. Collaborating institutions collected whole blood in K2EDTA tubes following their own protocols. For TCRbeta analysis, collaborators shipped samples as frozen whole blood, isolated PBMCs, or DNA extracted from either of those sample types. General study outcomes and caveats: How much clinical and demographic metadata was included differed by source and by participant, and the metadata was provided uncurated.

The TCR sequence derives from a man aged 35 to 55 who had recovered from COVID-19. Here the chain combines TRBV5-1 and TRBJ1-1; 11 of the junction bases match TRBD1. Material: peripheral blood. The nucleotide sequence reads TGCGCCAGCAGCTCGCCTCCAGGACAGGGGGCGTTGAACACTGAAGCTTTCTTT. Its product reads: CASSSPPGQGALNTEAFF.